The source of this TCR beta chain is a study of OX40 agonist ivuxolimab in advanced cancers. In terms of the full investigation: Ivuxolimab was a fully human IgG2 agonistic monoclonal antibody targeting the costimulatory receptor OX40 (CD134). Intravenous ivuxolimab was administered to patients every 2 weeks at six dose levels: 0.01, 0.1, 0.3, 1.5, 3 and 10 mg/kg. Of the roughly 53 patients in dose escalation, around 20 had hepatocellular carcinoma, some 15 had melanoma, 9 had renal cell carcinoma and 9 had head and neck cancer. In the dose-escalation cohort, 75% to 85% of patients were male, and the mean age was around 60 years with a range of about 20 to 80. Patients were allowed to have had prior anti-PD-1, anti-PD-L1 or anti-CTLA-4 therapy, and 40% of the dose-escalation patients had previously received checkpoint inhibitors. Partial responses occurred in three dose-escalation patients, of whom one had hepatocellular carcinoma and two had cutaneous melanoma. Peripheral TCRbeta sequencing was intended to test whether TCR sequence diversity was altered and clonal T-cell expansion was caused by ivuxolimab. The monotherapy dose-escalation portion (N ≈ 57 patients) of the phase I ivuxolimab trial is reported in the paper. The paper as a whole reports these results and caveats: Which antigens the clonally expanded peripheral T cells were specific for was not determined. Low levels of normalized T-cell clonal expansion were also seen in some patients who did not respond. At doses of 0.1 to 3.0 mg/kg, clonal expansion of both CD4+ and CD8+ blood T cells was observed from baseline to week 6. In the 0.1-3.0 mg/kg groups, partial responders were among the patients with the lowest normalized peripheral clonal expansion, particularly in CD8+ T cells. After ivuxolimab, expanded clones were on average more numerous among CD8+ T cells than among CD4+ T cells.

Taken from cysteine to phenylalanine, the CDR3 has 16 residues. Of all the DNA, just the CDR3 is kept, 48 bases in frame from base 1. At the junction V is shortened by 4 bases and J by 7 bases; bases outside the gene matches: 14. CDR1 LNHDA and CDR2 SQIVND were looked up in the germline V gene (reference sequence). Patients with autoimmune disease history or receiving systemic immunosuppression were excluded from the trial. Peripheral blood for TCR sequencing was collected from all dose cohorts at baseline, on cycle 4 day 1, and on cycle 7 day 1. Samples were obtained from an open-label, multicenter, first-in-human phase I dose-escalation trial of ivuxolimab. Adults with locally advanced or metastatic melanoma, renal cell carcinoma, hepatocellular carcinoma or head and neck squamous cell carcinoma were enrolled in the trial. Before TCR sequencing, CD4+ T cells and CD8+ T cells from peripheral blood were sorted into separate populations.

This clone was observed once. What this receptor recognizes is not known. Base qualities were left out, and no much larger clone turns up one base away. For sequencing of the TCRbeta CDR3 region, genomic DNA was extracted from the sorted cells. The immunoSEQ Assay was used to sequence the TCRbeta CDR3 regions. This is the immuneACCESS table as TCRdb keeps it, with only in-frame sequences that have V and J called. A part of the clones is gone; compared with another copy, unresolved V genes explain less than half, and the rest is unexplained. In all, the sample holds nearly 60,000 clones, and over 75% of those were seen once. Under 4% of the sample lies in the top ten.

The rearranged segments are TRBV19 and TRBJ2-7; TRBD2 matches 9 bases in the middle. This TCR was sampled from an adult with an advanced solid tumor such as melanoma, head and neck, liver or kidney cancer. The input for sequencing was CD4+ or CD8+ T cells sorted from blood, taken in a trial of the OX40 agonist ivuxolimab. The nucleotide sequence is given as TGTGCCAGTAGTACCAGGACTAGCGCAGTATCTGGGGAGCAGTACTTC. Its protein is CASSTRTSAVSGEQYF.